This T cell receptor (beta chain) was profiled in a study of shared clonotypes between healthy human individuals. CDR3 length equals 14 residues. Trimming took off 1 base at V and 1 base at J, with 8 bases between the two ends. Germline V lookup: CDR1 SGHTA, CDR2 FQGNSA. Sequencing was performed with immunoSEQ multiplex PCR; in TCRdb, only in-frame clones are kept and a portion is missing. The table records about 2.3 million clones, 85% to 95% of them present only once. A single count supports this clone. Material for sequencing was naive CD4+ T cells from PBMCs. Subset given: CD45RA+ positively selected. This receptor was identified in a man aged 18 to 29 in good health. Some clones in this sample may be carry-over from other donors' samples. The chain joins TRBV7-2 to TRBJ2-7; D might be TRBD2 (5 bases). DNA of the CDR3: TGTGCCAGCAGCTTAGTTTGGACTTCCTACGAGCAGTACTTC. This gives the protein CASSLVWTSYEQYF.